This T cell receptor beta chain was captured in a study of T cell repertoires in cytomegalovirus infection. Study context: It can be stated that public TCR beta signatures indicated CMV infection as well as a matching HLA type.

The CDR3 length is 13 residues. V lost 4 bases and J lost 2, with 6 bases in between. The V gene's germline CDR1 is SGHTA and CDR2 FQGNSA. Via MiXCR, TCRdb re-called the reads, giving one row per CDR3 protein. There are roughly 130,000 distinct CDR3 sequences in the sample; 20% to 30% occur only once, and around 32% lies in the top ten. This clonotype was picked up many times. The antigen is not known. J is TRBJ1-3 and V is TRBV7-2, with a tentative D call TRBD1 (5 bases). This receptor was obtained from a human donor in good health (CMV status not recorded). Some clones in this sample may be carry-over from other donors' samples. Sequencing was done on a sample of PBMCs, sequenced either directly or after in vitro stimulation (not recorded which). The CDR3 reads CASSSGPGNTIYF. CDR3 coding DNA: TGTGCCAGCAGCTCGGGGCCTGGAAACACCATATATTTT.